Sequencing of this TCR beta chain was carried out in a study of cytomegalovirus exposure and HLA in healthy donors. Overall study: The platform used for the 120 validation repertoires matched that of the roughly 700 first-cohort repertoires, a later analysis reported. Notes on the study in general: According to reports, the classifier identified cytomegalovirus status with high specificity and sensitivity. Most TCR sequences were seen very rarely across donors, but some public TCRs occurred in many.

This CDR3 has 13 amino acids. With regard to this clone: Its antigen is not known.

Sequencing was performed with immunoSEQ multiplex PCR; in TCRdb, only in-frame clones are kept and a portion is missing. Here the sample spans some 77,000 clones, roughly 94% being singletons. This sequence originates from a man between 18 and 35 years old in good health and CMV-seropositive. The chain recombines TRBV21-1 with TRBJ2-7; the tabulated D call, TRBD1, remains unverified against the DNA. TRBV21-1 is classified as a pseudogene. Source material: PBMCs. The CDR3 DNA reads TGTGCCAGCGGACGGGACAGCTCCTACGAGCAGTACTTC. Its translation: CASGRDSSYEQYF.